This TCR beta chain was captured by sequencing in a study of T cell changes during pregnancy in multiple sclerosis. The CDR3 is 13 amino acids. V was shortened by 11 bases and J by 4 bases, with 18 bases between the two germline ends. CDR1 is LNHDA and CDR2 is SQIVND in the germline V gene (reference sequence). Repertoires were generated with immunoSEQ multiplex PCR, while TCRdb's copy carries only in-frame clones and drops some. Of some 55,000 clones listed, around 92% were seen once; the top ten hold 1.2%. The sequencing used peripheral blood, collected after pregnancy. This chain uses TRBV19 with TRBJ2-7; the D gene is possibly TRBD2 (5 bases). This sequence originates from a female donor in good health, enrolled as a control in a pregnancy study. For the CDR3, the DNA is TGTGCCCGCTACCTCCGCAGGAGGTACGAGCAGTACTTC. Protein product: CARYLRRRYEQYF.